This T cell receptor (beta chain) was found in a study of blood T cell repertoires in COVID-19. On the study more broadly: Sources were T cells, B-cell-depleted T cells, or PBMCs; the material itself was cDNA or gDNA.

Authors' methods: Counts of nucleated cells, estimated from reference gene primer amplification, were obtained. TCRdb's table, derived via immunoSEQ multiplex PCR, lists solely in-frame clones and lacks some. V and J calls and clone size are those listed in that table; D and trimming were worked out from the DNA. The sample has around 130,000 clones; around 86% are singletons. The sample taken for sequencing was peripheral blood. This receptor was identified in a woman aged 45-60 years who had recovered from COVID-19.

For the CDR3, the DNA is TGTGCCTGGAAACGCCCGTCTAGCGGGACCTACAATGAGCAGTTCTTC. Translation gives CAWKRPSSGTYNEQFF. The rearrangement joins TRBV30 to TRBJ2-1, with TRBD2 matching 9 bases. This CDR3 comprises 16 residues. The germline CDR1 and CDR2 sequences are GTSNPN and SVGIG (reference sequence). V lost 4 bases to trimming and J lost 2 bases; unmatched junction nucleotides: 9.